The 27 T cell receptor beta chains in this list originate from one sample, sequenced in a study of glioma-infiltrating T cells. Amplification of TCR alpha and beta CDR3 regions from RNA used iRepertoire nested multiplex PCR. TCRdb called the multiplex PCR reads again in MiXCR, with one record for every CDR3 protein. The table includes a few hundred thousand distinct CDR3 sequences, roughly two fifths detected once. Sequencing was performed on glioma tissue, nonneoplastic brain tissue, or PBMCs (not recorded which). Receptor source: a human donor with low-grade glioma or glioblastoma, undergoing nonglioma brain surgery, or in good health (not recorded which).

This clonotype showed up just once. An end of the junction differs from the germline gene, which may be a read error. CDR3 protein: CASSLSSGTSFF. CDR3 nucleotides: TGTGCCAGCAGTCTCTCCTCCGGGACTAGTTTTTTC. V and J are TRBV2 and TRBJ2-5; 8 nucleotides agree with TRBD2. This CDR3 contains 12 residues. Looked up from germline, CDR1 is SNHLY and CDR2 is FYNNEI.

With regard to this clonotype: Possible read error: a much larger clone is one base away. V and J are TRBV6-5 and TRBJ2-2; maybe TRBD2 (5 bases). This CDR3 is 11 amino acids long. The germline gives CDR1 MNHEY, CDR2 SVGAGI. CDR3 residues: CASSYTGEPFF. DNA for the CDR3: TGTGCCAGCAGTTATACCGGGGAGCCGTTTTTT.

J is TRBJ2-4 and V is TRBV28, with 7 bases matching TRBD2. Germline CDR1 MDHEN, CDR2 SYDVKM. This CDR3 region has 12 residues. The V gene end was trimmed by 9 bases and the J gene end by 9 bases; junction bases not matched to a gene: 8. This CDR3 reads CASQAGRGIQYF. Here the CDR3 DNA reads TGTGCCAGTCAAGCGGGAAGAGGCATTCAGTACTTC.

CDR3 bases: TGTGCCAGCAGCTTCGGGACAGGGGGAGAGACCCAGTACTTC. It is translated as CASSFGTGGETQYF. The chain carries TRBV7-9 and TRBJ2-5; 11 bases align to TRBD1. The CDR3 consists of 14 residues. J lost 4 bases, V lost 3 bases, and 1 base had no gene match. Germline V gene lookup returns CDR1 SEHNR and CDR2 FQNEAQ (reference sequence).

The rearrangement uses TRBV27 and TRBJ2-7; TRBD1 is a possible D gene (5 bases). Trimming left V 0 bases short and J 2 bases short, with 14 bases between. Per germline, CDR1 MNHEY and CDR2 SMNVEV (reference sequence). The CDR3 loop spans 16 amino acids. The chain's CDR3 is CASSLSGRIGPYEQYF. The CDR3 nucleotides are TGTGCCAGCAGTTTATCGGGGCGGATCGGACCCTACGAGCAGTACTTC.

This clonotype appeared once. The junction does not match germline at one end; this may be a read error. This chain uses TRBV7-2 with TRBJ1-1; maybe TRBD1 (6 bases). This CDR3 is 17 amino acids long. CDR1 is SGHTA and CDR2 is FQGNSA in the germline V gene. CDR3 coding DNA: TGCGCCATCAGTGGGCCCCCGTACAACAGGGAAAGCACTGAAGCTTTCTTT. It yields the protein CAISGPPYNRESTEAFF. The full variable domain, rest sourced from reference TRBV7-2 and TRBJ1-1, is GAGVSQSPSNKVTEKGKDVELRCDPISGHTALYWYRQSLGQGLEFLIYFQGNSAPDKSGLPSDRFSAERTGGSVSTLTIQRTQQEDSAVYLCAISGPPYNRESTEAFFGQGTRLTVV.

This clonotype was found once. The rearrangement joins TRBV6-1 to TRBJ2-3; D call uncertain. Trimming took off 6 bases at V and 6 bases at J, with 10 bases between the two ends. This CDR3 region has 12 residues. The germline V gene has CDR1 MNHNS and CDR2 SASEGT. CDR3 sequence: CASRESSDTQYF. CDR3 nucleotide sequence: TGTGCCAGCAGAGAGTCATCGGATACGCAGTATTTT.

This sequence joins TRBV7-9 and TRBJ1-1; D is undetermined. This CDR3 comprises 12 residues. V dropped 7 bases and J dropped 4 bases, with 10 bases sitting between them. Per the germline V gene, CDR1 is SEHNR and CDR2 is FQNEAQ (reference sequence). CDR3 amino acids: CASNIRGTEAFF. The CDR3 bases are TGTGCCAGCAACATCCGGGGCACTGAAGCTTTCTTT.

This clonotype turned up a few times. In DNA form, the CDR3 reads TGTGCCAGCACTTTTCAGGGGTCTGGCACTGAAGCTTTCTTT. Translated: CASTFQGSGTEAFF. The V and J genes are TRBV2 and TRBJ1-1, with D perhaps TRBD1 (6 bases). Trimming took off 7 bases at V and 4 bases at J, with 16 bases between the two ends. The CDR3 is 14 residues long. Germline V gene data show CDR1 as SNHLY and CDR2 as FYNNEI. The variable domain in full, completed from reference TRBV2 and TRBJ1-1, reads EPEVTQTPSHQVTQMGQEVILRCVPISNHLYFYWYRQILGQKVEFLVSFYNNEISEKSEIFDDQFSVERPDGSNFTLKIRSTKLEDSAMYFCASTFQGSGTEAFFGQGTRLTVV.

The chain employs TRBV27 and TRBJ2-5, with 9 nucleotides matching TRBD1. The DNA matches TRBJ2-1 better at its end, which makes the J call doubtful. Per the germline V gene, CDR1 is MNHEY and CDR2 is SMNVEV (reference sequence). The CDR3 consists of 17 residues. CDR3 nucleotide sequence: TGTGCCAGCAGTTTACTTTCCAAGACAGGGGGACACAATGAGCAGTTCTTC. It specifies CASSLLSKTGGHNEQFF.

The V call is TRBV6-5, the J call TRBJ2-3; 8 bases are a match to TRBD1. The V gene's germline CDR1 is MNHEY and CDR2 SVGAGI. The CDR3 is made up of 15 amino acids. The V segment lost 1 base and the J segment 4 bases; nucleotides outside the gene matches: 4. The CDR3 protein is CASSYFQTGADTQYF. CDR3 in DNA: TGTGCCAGCAGTTACTTCCAGACAGGGGCAGATACGCAGTATTTT.

V and J are TRBV20-1 and TRBJ1-1; TRBD1 is a possible D gene (6 bases). The CDR3 length is 14 residues. Deletions cut 3 bases from V and 4 bases from J, with 15 bases between. CDR1 is DFQATT, CDR2 SNEGSKA, per germline (reference sequence). The chain's CDR3 is CSASRDTGFTEAFF. CDR3 sequence (DNA): TGCAGTGCTAGTCGGGACACTGGATTCACTGAAGCTTTCTTT.

This chain joins TRBV6-6 and TRBJ1-5; 8 bases fit TRBD1. The CDR3 loop spans 13 amino acids. With 5 bases clipped from V and 5 bases from J, the junction kept 2 bases outside the gene matches. The germline V gene has CDR1 MNHNY and CDR2 SVGAGI (reference sequence). The CDR3 loop is CASSGDRHQPQHF. The CDR3 region has the DNA TGTGCCAGCAGTGGGGACAGGCATCAGCCCCAGCATTTT.

The rearrangement uses TRBV20-1 and TRBJ2-1, with TRBD2 matching 11 bases. CDR1 is DFQATT and CDR2 is SNEGSKA in the germline V gene (reference sequence). The CDR3 covers 18 residues. V dropped 0 bases and J dropped 1; count of bases not matched to a gene: 8. CDR3 DNA sequence: TGCAGTGCTAGAGATGATAGCGGGAGGGCCAAGTCCTACAATGAGCAGTTCTTC. Encoded protein: CSARDDSGRAKSYNEQFF.

This chain links TRBV7-2 with TRBJ2-1; 13 nucleotides align to TRBD2. The ends lost 5 bases at V and 7 bases at J; junction bases unmatched: 8. The germline gives CDR1 SGHTA, CDR2 FQGNSA. This CDR3 spans 16 amino acids. The chain's CDR3 is CASSPGLAGAGNEQFF. In DNA, the CDR3 is TGTGCCAGCAGCCCCGGACTAGCGGGAGCTGGAAATGAGCAGTTCTTC.

To note about this clonotype: Relative to the germline gene, one junction end is altered; a read error may explain this. V gene TRBV28 combines with J gene TRBJ2-7; a possible D gene is TRBD1 (5 bases). The CDR3 totals 14 residues. Germline lookup yields CDR1 MDHEN and CDR2 SYDVKM. CDR3 amino acids: CASSPGSYRYEQYF. The CDR3 region has the DNA TGCGCCAGCAGCCCAGGGTCCTATCGCTACGAGCAGTACTTC.

The chain employs TRBV6-1 and TRBJ1-6, with D uncertain. Germline V CDR1 and CDR2: MNHNS, SASEGT. V was clipped by 4 bases and J by 8 bases, with 6 bases between them. The CDR3 is 12 amino acids. The CDR3 bases are TGTGCCAGCAGTGTAAGGGATTCACCCCTCCACTTT. It codes for CASSVRDSPLHF.

The rearrangement uses TRBV19 and TRBJ1-2, with D perhaps matching TRBD1 (5 bases). The germline gives CDR1 LNHDA, CDR2 SQIVND (reference sequence). V lost 5 bases and J 5 bases, leaving 18 bases between the germline ends. This CDR3 spans 15 amino acids. CDR3 region: CASSEVDRRTYGYTF. Here the CDR3 DNA reads TGTGCCAGTAGTGAAGTCGACAGAAGAACATATGGCTACACCTTC.

The chain uses TRBV19 and TRBJ1-4; D unresolved. Germline CDR1 LNHDA, CDR2 SQIVND (reference sequence). The CDR3 runs to 14 residues. Deletions cut 7 bases from V and 4 bases from J, with 13 bases between. The DNA of the CDR3 is TGTGCCAGTAAGGTTTTGAGGAGTAATGAAAAACTGTTTTTT. The encoded protein is CASKVLRSNEKLFF.

This rearrangement joins TRBV10-3 to TRBJ2-1; D may match TRBD1 or TRBD2 (6 bases each). Germline V gene lookup returns CDR1 ENHRY and CDR2 SYGVKD. The CDR3 is made up of 14 amino acids. Between the trimmed V and J ends, which lost 6 bases and 10 bases, there was a span of 19 bases. In DNA, the CDR3 is TGTGCCATCAGCGCCGGAGGGGGATACCTAGAGCAGTTCTTC. This codes for CAISAGGGYLEQFF.

This clonotype was detected many times. The chain carries TRBV28 and TRBJ2-7; weak D call: TRBD2 (5 bases). CDR1 is MDHEN, CDR2 SYDVKM, per germline. Trimming took 4 bases from V and 5 from J, leaving 9 bases between them. This CDR3 is built from 12 residues. CDR3 region: CASSWGAHEQYF. Here the CDR3 DNA reads TGTGCCAGCAGTTGGGGAGCGCACGAGCAGTACTTC.

This clonotype was counted many times. This chain joins TRBV6-2 or TRBV6-3 and TRBJ2-2, with 13 bases aligning to TRBD2. Germline V CDR1 and CDR2: MNHEY, SVGEGT. V shed 6 bases and J 4 bases; nucleotides not matched to a gene: 5. CDR3 length equals 16 residues. As DNA, the CDR3 is TGTGCCAGCAGCCTGACTAGCGGGAGGATCACCGGGGAGCTGTTTTTT. Its translation: CASSLTSGRITGELFF.

This clonotype was observed many times. The rearrangement links TRBV6-2 or TRBV6-3 to TRBJ1-2; D gene ambiguous. CDR1 is MNHEY, CDR2 SVGEGT, per germline. The CDR3 loop spans 15 amino acids. V lost 5 bases and J 3 bases, leaving 16 bases between the germline ends. In nucleotides, the CDR3 is TGTGCCAGCAGTCCCATCGCCCCTTTGGACTATGGCTACACCTTC. Its translation: CASSPIAPLDYGYTF.

The chain recombines TRBV29-1 with TRBJ2-3; TRBD1 is a possible D gene (5 bases). CDR3 length equals 13 residues. CDR1 is SQVTM, CDR2 ANQGSEA, per germline. Trimming cost V 7 bases and J 2 bases, with 13 bases left between them. CDR3 amino acids: CSGDSTSTDTQYF. In nucleotides, the CDR3 is TGCAGCGGCGACAGCACTTCCACAGATACGCAGTATTTT.

This clonotype was detected once. One base away lies a much larger clone, so this may be a sequencing read error. This sequence joins TRBV28 and TRBJ1-2; D remains ambiguous. The germline V gene encodes CDR1 MDHEN and CDR2 SYDVKM. The CDR3 loop spans 13 amino acids. This CDR3 is CVSRPHQFYGYTF. CDR3 in DNA: TGTGTCAGCAGGCCCCATCAGTTCTATGGCTACACCTTC.

V gene TRBV6-2 or TRBV6-3 combines with J gene TRBJ2-1; 10 positions match TRBD1. This CDR3 has 15 residues. From germline, CDR1 is MNHEY and CDR2 SVGEGT. The DNA for the CDR3 is TGTGTTAGCAGTAACCTGGGACAGGGGTACGATGAGCAGTTCTTC. Translation gives CVSSNLGQGYDEQFF.

Many counts were recorded for this clonotype. This chain uses TRBV5-4 with TRBJ1-1; TRBD1 matches at 9 bases. The trim removed 6 bases at V and 0 bases at J, leaving 9 bases unmatched. The CDR3 sequence is 16 residues long. Germline CDR1 SGHNT, CDR2 YYREEE (reference sequence). CDR3 residues: CASTLGGTGMNTEAFF. For the CDR3, the DNA is TGTGCCAGCACCCTTGGGGGGACAGGGATGAACACTGAAGCTTTCTTT. Based on the CDR3 plus reference TRBV5-4 and TRBJ1-1, the full variable domain is ETGVTQSPTHLIKTRGQQVTLRCSSQSGHNTVSWYQQALGQGPQFIFQYYREEENGRGNFPPRFSGLQFPNYSSELNVNALELDDSALYLCASTLGGTGMNTEAFFGQGTRLTVV.